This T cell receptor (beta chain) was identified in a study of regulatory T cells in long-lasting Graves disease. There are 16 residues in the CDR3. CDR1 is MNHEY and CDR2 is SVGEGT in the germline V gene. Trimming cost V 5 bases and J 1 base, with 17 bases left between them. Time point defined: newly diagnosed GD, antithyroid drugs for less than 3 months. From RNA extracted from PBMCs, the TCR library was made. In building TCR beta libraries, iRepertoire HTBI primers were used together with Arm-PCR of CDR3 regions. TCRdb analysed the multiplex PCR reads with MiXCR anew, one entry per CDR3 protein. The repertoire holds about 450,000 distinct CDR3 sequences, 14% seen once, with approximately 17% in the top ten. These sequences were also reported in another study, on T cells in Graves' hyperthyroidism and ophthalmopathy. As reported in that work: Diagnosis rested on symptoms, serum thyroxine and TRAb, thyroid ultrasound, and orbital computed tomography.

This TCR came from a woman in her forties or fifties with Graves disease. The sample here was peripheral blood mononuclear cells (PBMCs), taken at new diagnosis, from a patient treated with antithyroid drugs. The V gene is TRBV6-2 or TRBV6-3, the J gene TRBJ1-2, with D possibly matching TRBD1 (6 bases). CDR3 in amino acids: CASSELRGAGNYGYTF. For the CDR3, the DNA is TGTGCCAGCAGTGAATTGAGGGGGGCGGGTAACTATGGCTACACCTTC.